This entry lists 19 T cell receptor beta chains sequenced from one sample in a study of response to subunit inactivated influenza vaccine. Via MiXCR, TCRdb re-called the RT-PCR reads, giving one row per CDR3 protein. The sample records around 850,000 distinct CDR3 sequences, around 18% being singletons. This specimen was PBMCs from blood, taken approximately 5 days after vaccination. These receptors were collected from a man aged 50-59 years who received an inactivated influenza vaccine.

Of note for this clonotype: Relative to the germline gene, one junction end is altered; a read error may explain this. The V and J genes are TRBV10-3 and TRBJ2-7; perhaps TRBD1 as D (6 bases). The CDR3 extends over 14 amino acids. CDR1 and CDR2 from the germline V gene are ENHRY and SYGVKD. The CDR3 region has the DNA TGCGCCATCAGTGAGCCGGGACAATCCTACGAGCAGTACTTC. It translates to CAISEPGQSYEQYF.

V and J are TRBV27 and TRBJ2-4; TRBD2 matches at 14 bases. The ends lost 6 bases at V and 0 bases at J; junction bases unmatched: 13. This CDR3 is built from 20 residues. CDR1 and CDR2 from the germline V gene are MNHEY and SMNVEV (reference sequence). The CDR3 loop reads CASRFRGTSGGRLAKNIQYF. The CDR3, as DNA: TGTGCCAGCAGATTTCGTGGGACTAGCGGGGGTAGACTAGCCAAAAACATTCAGTACTTC.

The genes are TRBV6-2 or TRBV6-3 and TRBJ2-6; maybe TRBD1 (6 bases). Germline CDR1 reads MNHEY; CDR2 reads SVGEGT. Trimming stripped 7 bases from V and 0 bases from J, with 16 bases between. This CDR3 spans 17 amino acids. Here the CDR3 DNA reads TGTGCCAGCACCGCCAGAGACAGGAGCTCTGGGGCCAACGTCCTGACTTTC. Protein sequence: CASTARDRSSGANVLTF.

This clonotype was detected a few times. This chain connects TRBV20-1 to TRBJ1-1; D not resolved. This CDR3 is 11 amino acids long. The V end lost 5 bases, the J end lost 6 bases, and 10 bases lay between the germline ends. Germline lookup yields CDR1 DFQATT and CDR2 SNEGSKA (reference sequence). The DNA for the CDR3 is TGCAGTGCTCCCGGGGTATCTGAAGCTTTCTTT. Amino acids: CSAPGVSEAFF.

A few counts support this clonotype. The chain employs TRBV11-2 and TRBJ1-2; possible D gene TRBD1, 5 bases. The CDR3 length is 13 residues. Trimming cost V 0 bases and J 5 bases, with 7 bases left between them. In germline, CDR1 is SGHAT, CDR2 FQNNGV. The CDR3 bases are TGTGCCAGCAGCTTAGATGACAGTTATGGCTACACCTTC. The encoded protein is CASSLDDSYGYTF.

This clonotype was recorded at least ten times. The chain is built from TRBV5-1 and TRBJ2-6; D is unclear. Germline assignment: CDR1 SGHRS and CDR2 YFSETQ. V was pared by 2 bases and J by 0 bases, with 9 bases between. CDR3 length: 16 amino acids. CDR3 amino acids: CASSLQQSSGANVLTF. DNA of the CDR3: TGCGCCAGCAGCTTACAACAGAGCTCTGGGGCCAACGTCCTGACTTTC.

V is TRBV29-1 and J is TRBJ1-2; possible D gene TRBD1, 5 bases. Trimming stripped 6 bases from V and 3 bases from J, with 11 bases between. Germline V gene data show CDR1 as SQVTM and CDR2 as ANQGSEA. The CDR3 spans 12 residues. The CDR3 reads CSVSRGDYGYTF. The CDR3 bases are TGCAGCGTGTCGAGGGGCGACTATGGCTACACCTTC.

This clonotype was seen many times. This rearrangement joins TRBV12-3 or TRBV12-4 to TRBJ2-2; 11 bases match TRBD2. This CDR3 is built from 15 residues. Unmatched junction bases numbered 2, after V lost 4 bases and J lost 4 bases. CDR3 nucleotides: TGTGCCAGCAGTTCCGGACTAGCGGGCACCGGGGAGCTGTTTTTT. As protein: CASSSGLAGTGELFF.

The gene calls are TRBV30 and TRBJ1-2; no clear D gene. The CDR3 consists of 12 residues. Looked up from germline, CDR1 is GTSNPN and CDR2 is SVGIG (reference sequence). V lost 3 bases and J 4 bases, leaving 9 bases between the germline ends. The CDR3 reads CAWRGSSYGYTF. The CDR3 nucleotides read TGTGCCTGGAGGGGTTCTAGCTATGGCTACACCTTC.

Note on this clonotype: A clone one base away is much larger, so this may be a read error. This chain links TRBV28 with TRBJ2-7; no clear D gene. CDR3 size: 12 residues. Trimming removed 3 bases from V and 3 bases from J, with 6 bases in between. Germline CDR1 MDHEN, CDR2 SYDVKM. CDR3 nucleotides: TGTGCCAGCAGTTTCATGAACTACGAGCAGTACTTC. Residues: CASSFMNYEQYF.

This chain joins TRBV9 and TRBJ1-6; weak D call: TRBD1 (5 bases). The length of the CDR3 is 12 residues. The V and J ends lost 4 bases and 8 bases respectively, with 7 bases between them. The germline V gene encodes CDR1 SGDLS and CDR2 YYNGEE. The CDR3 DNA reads TGTGCCAGCAGCACACAGGATTCACCCCTCCACTTT. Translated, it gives CASSTQDSPLHF.

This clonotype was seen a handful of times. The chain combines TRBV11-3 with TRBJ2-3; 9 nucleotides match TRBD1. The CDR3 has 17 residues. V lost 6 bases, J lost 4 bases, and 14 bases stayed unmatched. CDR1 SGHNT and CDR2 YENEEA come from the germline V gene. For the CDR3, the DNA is TGTGCCAGCAGTTCCTCTCGGGACAGGGCCAATCCAGATACGCAGTATTTT. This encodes CASSSSRDRANPDTQYF.

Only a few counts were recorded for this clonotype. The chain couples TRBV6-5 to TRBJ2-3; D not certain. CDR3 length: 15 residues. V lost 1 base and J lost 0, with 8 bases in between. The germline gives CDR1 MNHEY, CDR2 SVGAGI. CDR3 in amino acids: CASSYWPSSTDTQYF. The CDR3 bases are TGTGCCAGCAGTTACTGGCCTTCTAGCACAGATACGCAGTATTTT.

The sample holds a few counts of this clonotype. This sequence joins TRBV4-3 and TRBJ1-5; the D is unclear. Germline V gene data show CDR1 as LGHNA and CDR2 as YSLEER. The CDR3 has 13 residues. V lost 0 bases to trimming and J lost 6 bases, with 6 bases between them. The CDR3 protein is CASSQDRGQPQHF. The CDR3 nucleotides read TGCGCCAGCAGCCAAGATCGGGGTCAGCCCCAGCATTTT.

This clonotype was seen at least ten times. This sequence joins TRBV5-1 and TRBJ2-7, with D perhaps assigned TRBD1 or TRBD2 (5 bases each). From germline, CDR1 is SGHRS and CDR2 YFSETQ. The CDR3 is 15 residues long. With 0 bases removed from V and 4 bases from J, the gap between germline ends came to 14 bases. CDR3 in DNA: TGCGCCAGCAGCTTGGAGGGACCGAGGAGGTACGAGCAGTACTTC. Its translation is CASSLEGPRRYEQYF. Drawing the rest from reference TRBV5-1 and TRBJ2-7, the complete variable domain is KAGVTQTPRYLIKTRGQQVTLSCSPISGHRSVSWYQQTPGQGLQFLFEYFSETQRNKGNFPGRFSGRQFSNSRSEMNVSTLELGDSALYLCASSLEGPRRYEQYFGPGTRLTVT.

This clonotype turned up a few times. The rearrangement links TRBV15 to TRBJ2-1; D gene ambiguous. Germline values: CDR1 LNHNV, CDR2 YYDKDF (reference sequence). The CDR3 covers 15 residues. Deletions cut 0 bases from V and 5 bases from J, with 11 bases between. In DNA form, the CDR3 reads TGTGCCACCAGCAGAGATTGGCAGGTAAACAATGAGCAGTTCTTC. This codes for CATSRDWQVNNEQFF.

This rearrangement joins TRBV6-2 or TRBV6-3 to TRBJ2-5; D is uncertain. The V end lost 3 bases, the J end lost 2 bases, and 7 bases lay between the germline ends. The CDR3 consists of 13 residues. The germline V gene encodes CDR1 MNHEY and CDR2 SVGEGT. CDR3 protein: CASSYWLQETQYF. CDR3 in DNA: TGTGCCAGCAGTTATTGGTTACAAGAGACCCAGTACTTC.

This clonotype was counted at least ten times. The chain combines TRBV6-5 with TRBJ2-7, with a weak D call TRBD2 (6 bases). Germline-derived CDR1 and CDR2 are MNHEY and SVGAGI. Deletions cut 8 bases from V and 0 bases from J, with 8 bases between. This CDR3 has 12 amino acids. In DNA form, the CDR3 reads TGTGCCAGCGGGGGGTCCTCCTACGAGCAGTACTTC. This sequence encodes CASGGSSYEQYF.

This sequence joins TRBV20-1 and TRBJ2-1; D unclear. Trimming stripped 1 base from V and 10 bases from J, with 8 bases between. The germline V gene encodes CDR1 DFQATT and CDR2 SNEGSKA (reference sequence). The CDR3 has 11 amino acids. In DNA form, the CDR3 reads TGCAGTGCTAGAGGGCGTAGGGAGCAGTTCTTC. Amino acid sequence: CSARGRREQFF.